This T cell receptor (beta chain) was observed in a study of shared clonotypes between healthy human individuals. Concerning this clone: The antigen is unknown.

The table came from immunoSEQ multiplex PCR; TCRdb's copy has only in-frame clones and leaves some out. The sample has around 2.1 million clones, about 92% seen once. Study findings and constraints: Clonotype sharing among donors, it was expected, would be affected by sequencing depth.

This CDR3 has 17 amino acids. Trimming took off 6 bases at V and 3 bases at J, with 20 bases between the two ends. Germline assignment: CDR1 SEHNR and CDR2 FQNEAQ (reference sequence). Only CD45RO-negative cells positively selected for CCR7 counted as naive CD8 cells, so terminally differentiated effector memory CD45RA+ cells were excluded. The chain links TRBV7-9 to TRBJ1-4, with a weak D call TRBD1 (6 bases). The TCR originated in a man aged 18 to 30 in good health. Some clones in this sample may be carry-over from other donors' samples. The sample was naive CD8+ T cells from PBMCs. Here the CDR3 reads CASRGGGRSRPNEKLFF. CDR3 coding DNA: TGTGCCAGCAGGGGCGGGGGGCGGTCGCGCCCTAATGAAAAACTGTTTTTT.